This record covers a single T cell receptor (beta chain). Its target is unknown. Using immunoSEQ multiplex PCR, the repertoire was profiled, and TCRdb retains in-frame clones only, with some absent. The data show about 72,000 clones, with approximately 84% seen just once and 1% to 1.5% held by the top ten. These data come from a study of T cells in localized non-small cell lung cancer. Findings and limits, study-wide: Patients showing higher blood T cell density tended to see longer overall survival. T cell clonality was highest in uninvolved adjacent lung, above tumor. Adjacent lung was found to contain a median about 62 of the top 100 tumor clones.

CDR3 length: 14 amino acids. Trimming shortened V by 8 bases and J by 4 bases, and 14 bases separated the two germline ends. CDR1 MDHEN and CDR2 SYDVKM come from the germline V gene. This specimen was peripheral blood, taken before any cancer treatment. This chain connects TRBV28 to TRBJ1-4; D unclear. The receptor's source is an older female donor with stage I lung adenocarcinoma. This CDR3 reads CASRQAGINEKLFF. Written as DNA, the CDR3 is TGTGCCAGCCGCCAGGCGGGGATTAATGAAAAACTGTTTTTT. Combining the CDR3 with reference TRBV28 and TRBJ1-4 gives the whole variable domain DVKVTQSSRYLVKRTGEKVFLECVQDMDHENMFWYRQDPGLGLRLIYFSYDVKMKEKGDIPEGYSVSREKKERFSLILESASTNQTSMYLCASRQAGINEKLFFGSGTQLSVL.